This TCR beta chain was captured by sequencing in a study of T-cell reconstitution after alpha-beta-depleted transplantation in children (dated by TCRdb to the mid-2010s). Describing the broader study: Using TCR repertoire profiling, the study quantitatively followed how T-cell immune reconstitution unfolded in children after TCRalphabeta/CD19-depleted allogeneic hematopoietic cell transplantation.

The CDR3 holds 13 amino acids from the cysteine to the phenylalanine. Only the CDR3 DNA stays, 39 bases, in frame from base 1. Looking up the germline V gene yields CDR1 KGHSH and CDR2 LQKENI. V lost 3 bases and J lost 0 bases; the stretch between them is 5 bases long. The sample's treatment or condition label, decoded: allogeneic hematopoietic cell transplantation with graft depleted of TCRalphabeta T cells and CD19 B cells. TCRalphabeta/CD19-depleted allogeneic hematopoietic cell grafts were given to the transplant recipients, all of whom were children. The method was PCR. The instrument was an Illumina HiSeq 2500. TCR libraries were prepared with molecular barcoding, using unique molecular identifiers to normalize TCRbeta repertoire quantification. TCRdb passed the public sequencing reads through fastp at Q25 and MiXCR, retaining productive beta sequences. Every distinct CDR3 protein forms one entry, paired with its most common genes and DNA. Within this sample are about 500,000 distinct CDR3 sequences, with 11% of them counted one time only. Roughly 15% of the sample is in the top ten clones.

Worth noting for this clonotype: Its antigen has not been determined. Base qualities are not at hand, and no much larger clone is one base apart.

What the research found in general, with its limitations: In some patients, the high TCRbeta diversity seen at day 60 was put down to recipient T cells and intrathymic progenitors that had survived conditioning. About two months after transplant, the apparently early recovery of alphabetaT-cell counts reportedly depended on just several hundred clones that had expanded rapidly and came from non-depleted graft cells. Over the following months the frequencies of hyperexpanded clones went down, and after one year T-cell counts and TCRbeta diversity were mostly credited to newly produced T cells.

The sample was PBMCs, mostly from graft donor cells, taken 180 days after TCRalphabeta/CD19-depleted stem cell transplant. The chain is assembled from TRBV18 and TRBJ1-1; no confident D gene assignment can be made. The TCR was taken from a female patient between 2 and 15 years old who had a stem cell transplant for aplastic anemia, so the T cells may come from the graft donor. This receptor has the CDR3 CASSPSMNTEAFF. The DNA reads as follows: TGTGCCAGCTCACCGTCAATGAACACTGAAGCTTTCTTT.